This T cell receptor beta chain is from a study of T cells in Graves' hyperthyroidism and ophthalmopathy. At the level of the study: Peripheral blood samples were taken at initial diagnosis, prior to any treatment.

The study left out patients who had uncontrolled infection, other autoimmune disease, pregnancy or lactation. Cells are PBMCs isolated from about 10 ml of fresh blood. The V gene's germline CDR1 is SEHNR and CDR2 FQNEAQ (reference sequence). This CDR3 comprises 14 residues. Trimming removed 7 bases at V and 8 bases at J, with 20 bases between. Only a few counts were recorded for this clonotype. Amplification targeted TCR beta CDR3 regions from RNA transcripts. HTBI primers were used for first-round RT-PCR of the TCR CDR3. TCRdb processed the multiplex PCR reads anew with MiXCR; each CDR3 protein has one entry. The sample lists about 420,000 distinct CDR3 sequences; roughly 14% were seen once.

The V gene is TRBV7-9, the J gene TRBJ1-2, with D possibly being TRBD1 (5 bases). This TCR derives from a woman between 18 and 29 years old with Graves' hyperthyroidism. The sequencing input was blood. The DNA of the CDR3 is TGTGCCAGCACCCGAGGGGAACCAAGAGAAGGCTACACCTTC. The encoded protein is CASTRGEPREGYTF. Full variable domain (outside the CDR3, taken from reference TRBV7-9 and TRBJ1-2): DTGVSQNPRHKITKRGQNVTFRCDPISEHNRLYWYRQTLGQGPEFLTYFQNEAQLEKSRLLSDRFSAERPKGSFSTLEIQRTEQGDSAMYLCASTRGEPREGYTFGSGTRLTVV.